The rows below give T cell receptor beta chains drawn from one sample of a study of neurological immune-mediated disorders. One entry per CDR3 protein, called by TCRdb with MiXCR from the 5' RACE reads. The sample lists fewer than 80,000 distinct CDR3 sequences, less than 5.5% occurring once. Material: PBMCs. The receptors originated from a woman aged 30 to 39 with multiple sclerosis. The CDR3 runs from the conserved cysteine through the conserved F or W. Each record gives: clone size, CDR3 length, J gene, D gene, V gene, CDR3 protein, CDR3 DNA. A D gene is named only where the DNA matches it firmly. Some rows mark clone size as missing; the rest say once, few, many or name a class of expanded clone.

many,14,TRBJ1-5,-,TRBV5-1,CASSLTRTYQPQHF,TGCGCCAGCAGCCTAACAAGAACCTATCAGCCCCAGCATTTT
few,15,TRBJ1-5,-,TRBV28,CASSLGMGGTQPQHF,TGTGCCAGCAGTTTGGGCATGGGGGGGACTCAGCCCCAGCATTTT
many,15,TRBJ1-2,-,TRBV27,CASTRTGRGMYGYTF,TGTGCCAGCACCCGCACAGGGCGAGGAATGTATGGCTACACCTTC
-,12,TRBJ2-3,-,TRBV20-1,CSARETTDTQYF,TGCAGTGCTAGAGAGACTACAGATACGCAGTATTTT
many,15,TRBJ2-5,TRBD2,TRBV5-6,CASSSAAGLQETQYF,TGTGCCAGCAGCTCGGCAGCGGGACTCCAAGAGACCCAGTACTTC
many,17,TRBJ2-5,TRBD2,TRBV12-3/TRBV12-4,CASSTGTSGGTQETQYF,TGTGCCAGCAGTACCGGGACTAGCGGGGGGACGCAAGAGACCCAGTACTTC
many,15,TRBJ1-2,-,TRBV20-1,CSAIDPAVEGYGYTF,TGCAGTGCTATAGATCCCGCTGTGGAGGGCTATGGCTACACCTTC
many,13,TRBJ1-2,-,TRBV7-2,CASSWDRNYGYTF,TGTGCCAGCAGCTGGGACCGGAACTATGGCTACACCTTC
few,15,TRBJ1-2,-,TRBV2,CASSLTGKGVSGYTF,TGTGCCAGCTCCCTCACGGGGAAGGGGGTGTCTGGCTACACCTTC
-,12,TRBJ1-2,-,TRBV7-9,CASSLNEQGYIF,TGTGCCAGCAGCCTCAATGAGCAGGGATATATCTTC